The subject of this entry is one TCR beta chain. This sample is part of a study of blood T cell repertoires in COVID-19. On the study more broadly: COVID-19 samples collected from the United States, Italy and Spain covered acute and convalescent phases. T cells, B-cell-depleted T cells, or PBMCs supplied cDNA or gDNA.

In the authors' workflow: Researchers report that nucleated cell counts were estimated from reference gene primer amplification. The assay was immunoSEQ multiplex PCR, and TCRdb's table has in-frame clones only and misses some. V and J calls and clone size are copied from that table; D and trimming were computed from the DNA. The sample holds tens of thousands of clones, roughly 80% seen once. The CDR3 length is 13 residues. The ends were cut back, 7 bases at V and 7 bases at J, with 17 bases in the middle. The sample taken for sequencing was peripheral blood. This sequence originates from an elderly man with active COVID-19. V and J are TRBV12-3 or TRBV12-4 and TRBJ2-7, with a possible D match to TRBD2 (6 bases). CDR3 DNA sequence: TGTGCCAGCACCTCGACTAGTAGTTGGGAGCAGTACTTC. Protein sequence: CASTSTSSWEQYF.